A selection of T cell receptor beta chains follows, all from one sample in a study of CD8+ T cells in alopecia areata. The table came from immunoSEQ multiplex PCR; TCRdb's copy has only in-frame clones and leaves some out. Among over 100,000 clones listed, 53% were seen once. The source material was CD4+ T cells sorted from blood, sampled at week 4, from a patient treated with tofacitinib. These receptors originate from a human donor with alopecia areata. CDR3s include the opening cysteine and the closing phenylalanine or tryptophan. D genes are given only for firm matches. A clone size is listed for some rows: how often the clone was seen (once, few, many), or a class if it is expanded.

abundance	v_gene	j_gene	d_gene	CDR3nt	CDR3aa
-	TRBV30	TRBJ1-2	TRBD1	TGTGCCTGGAAGGACAGGGATCTAGCTAACTATGGCTACACCTTC	CAWKDRDLANYGYTF
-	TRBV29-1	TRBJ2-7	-	TGCAGCGTTGAAAGCTCCTACGAGCAGTACTTC	CSVESSYEQYF
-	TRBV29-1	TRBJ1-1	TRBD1	TGCAGCGTTTTACCGGGACAGCCTCCCACTGAAGCTTTCTTT	CSVLPGQPPTEAFF
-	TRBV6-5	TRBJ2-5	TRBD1	TGTGCCAGCAGTTACAGGGGGCCGCAAGAGACCCAGTACTTC	CASSYRGPQETQYF
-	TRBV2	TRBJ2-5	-	TGTGCCAGCAGTGAAGTGGAGACCCAGTACTTC	CASSEVETQYF
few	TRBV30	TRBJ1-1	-	TGTGCCTGGAGTGTAGGGGCCGCTTTCTTT	CAWSVGAAFF
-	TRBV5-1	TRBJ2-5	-	TGCGCCAGCAGCCCGGGGAGGGAGACCCAGTACTTC	CASSPGRETQYF
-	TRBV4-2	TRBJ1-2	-	TGTGCCAGCAGCCAAGAGCTTCCGGGAGGTGGCAACTATGGCTACACCTTC	CASSQELPGGGNYGYTF
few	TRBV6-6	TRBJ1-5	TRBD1	TGTGCCATTCGGACGGGACAGCACGATCAGCCCCAGCATTTT	CAIRTGQHDQPQHF
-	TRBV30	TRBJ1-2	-	TGTGCCTGGAGTTTACAGGGCTATGGCTACACCTTC	CAWSLQGYGYTF
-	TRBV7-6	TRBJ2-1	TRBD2	TGTGCCAGCAGCCCTGGACTAGCGGGAGACAATGAGCAGTTCTTC	CASSPGLAGDNEQFF
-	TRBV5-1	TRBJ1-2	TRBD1	TGCGCCAGCAGCCCGACAGGGGGCGGCTATGGCTACACCTTC	CASSPTGGGYGYTF
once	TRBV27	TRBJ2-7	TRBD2	TGTGCCAGCAGGGGGAGGGACTTCTACGAGCAGTACTTC	CASRGRDFYEQYF
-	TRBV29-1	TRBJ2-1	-	TGCAGCGTGGGTCGGGGGACCCTTCAAAGGGATGAGCAGTTCTTC	CSVGRGTLQRDEQFF
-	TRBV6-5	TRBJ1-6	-	TGTGCCAGCAGCTCCCCGACAGGAGTAAATTCACCCCTCCACTTT	CASSSPTGVNSPLHF
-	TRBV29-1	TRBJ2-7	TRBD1	TGCAGCGTTGGGGACAGGATACTGAACGAGCAGTACTTC	CSVGDRILNEQYF
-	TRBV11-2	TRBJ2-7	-	TGTGCCAGCAGCTTAGTAGGTACCGAGCAGTACTTC	CASSLVGTEQYF
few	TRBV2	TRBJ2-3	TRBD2	TGTGCCAGCAGTCCCGGGACTAGCGGGAGCACAGATACGCAGTATTTT	CASSPGTSGSTDTQYF
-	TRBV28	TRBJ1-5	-	TGTGCCAGCAGTTTGAACGGCAGGGGAGGCAATCAGCCCCAGCATTTT	CASSLNGRGGNQPQHF
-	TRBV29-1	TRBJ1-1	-	TGCAGCGTTCCGGGGGCCGGGGACACTGAAGCTTTCTTT	CSVPGAGDTEAFF
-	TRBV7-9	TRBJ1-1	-	TGTGCCAGCAGACCGCAGAACACTGAAGCTTTCTTT	CASRPQNTEAFF
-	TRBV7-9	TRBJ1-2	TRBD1	TGTGCCAGCAGCTCCAACTCAGGGGGCTATGGCTACACCTTC	CASSSNSGGYGYTF
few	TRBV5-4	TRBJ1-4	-	TGTGCCAGCAGCCTACGGGACGGTGAAAAACTGTTTTTT	CASSLRDGEKLFF
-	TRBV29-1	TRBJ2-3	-	TGCAGCGTTGGGAGGATGGTGTCCGAAGATACGCAGTATTTT	CSVGRMVSEDTQYF
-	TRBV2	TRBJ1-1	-	TGTGCCAGCAGTGTCGGCAGGGCCACTGAAGCTTTCTTT	CASSVGRATEAFF
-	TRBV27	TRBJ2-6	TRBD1	TGTGCCAGCAGTCCTACGTCGAGGGGGCGTTCATCTGGGGCCAACGTCCTGACTTTC	CASSPTSRGRSSGANVLTF
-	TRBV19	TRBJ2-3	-	TGTGCCAGTAGTATTAGGGTCAGAAGCACAGATACGCAGTATTTT	CASSIRVRSTDTQYF
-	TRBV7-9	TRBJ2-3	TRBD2	TGTGCCAGCAGCCGGGGACTAGCGGGAATTAAAACAGATACGCAGTATTTT	CASSRGLAGIKTDTQYF
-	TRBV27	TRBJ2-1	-	TGTGCCAGCAGTTTATTTGGCATTTCAGTCACTGAGCAGTTCTTC	CASSLFGISVTEQFF
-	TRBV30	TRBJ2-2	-	TGTGCCTGGAGAGCAAAAGACGGGACGGGTTGGGGGGAGCTGTTTTTT	CAWRAKDGTGWGELFF
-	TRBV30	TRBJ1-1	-	TGTGCCTGGACGTGGGATCAGGTTGACACTGAAGCTTTCTTT	CAWTWDQVDTEAFF
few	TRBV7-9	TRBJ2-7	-	TGTGCCAGCAGCTCCCGGGACGGAGCCAGGGAGCAGTACTTC	CASSSRDGAREQYF
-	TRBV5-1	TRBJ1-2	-	TGCGCCAGCAGCTTCGGTTACAGCTATGGCTACACCTTC	CASSFGYSYGYTF
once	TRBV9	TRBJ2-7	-	TGTGCCAGCAGCGTAGAGGGGGGGCCTAGCAACGAGCAGTACTTC	CASSVEGGPSNEQYF
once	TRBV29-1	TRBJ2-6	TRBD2	TGCAGCGTTAAAGGGGGACTAGCGGGATCTGGGGCCAACGTCCTGACTTTC	CSVKGGLAGSGANVLTF
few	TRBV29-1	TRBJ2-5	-	TGCAGCGTTGAACGAGGACGAGAGACCCAGTACTTC	CSVERGRETQYF
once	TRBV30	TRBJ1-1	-	TGTGCCTGGAGTTTACGGGGGCCCACTGAAGCTTTCTTT	CAWSLRGPTEAFF
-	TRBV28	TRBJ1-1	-	TGTGCCAGCAGGATGACAGTTACCTCGGGTGCTTTCTTT	CASRMTVTSGAFF
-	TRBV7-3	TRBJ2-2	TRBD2	TGTGCCAGCAGCCTCAGCGGGGGGGCCCCCGGGGAGCTGTTTTTT	CASSLSGGAPGELFF
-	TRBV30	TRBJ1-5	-	TGTGCCTGGAGTCAGACGGTTGACGGGCAGCCCCAGCATTTT	CAWSQTVDGQPQHF
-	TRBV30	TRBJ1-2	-	TGTGCCTGGAGTGCACCAGTAGCCGGAAACTATGGCTACACCTTC	CAWSAPVAGNYGYTF
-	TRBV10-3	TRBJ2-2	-	TGTGCCATCCGTTGGCAGAACACCGGGGAGCTGTTTTTT	CAIRWQNTGELFF